Shown below are 29 T cell receptor beta chains from a single sample sequenced in a study of spatial heterogeneity in lung cancer. Time point given: sample taken at primary tumor resection. The input material, whole RNA from tumor, nontumor lung or frozen PBMC, was sequenced unsorted. TCRdb passed the 5' RACE reads through MiXCR, listing each CDR3 protein once. The repertoire includes approximately 2,000 distinct CDR3 sequences, 15% to 20% of them detected once, and about 45% sits in the top ten. Sequencing was performed on PBMCs, taken at surgery. Receptor source: a male donor with early-stage non-small cell lung cancer.

Ten or more counts support this clonotype. V and J are TRBV14 and TRBJ2-2, with a tentative D call TRBD1 (5 bases). Germline CDR1 is SGHDN and CDR2 is FVKESK. The CDR3 runs to 14 residues. V lost 5 bases to trimming and J lost 4 bases, with 11 bases between them. In nucleotides, the CDR3 is TGTGCCAGCAGCGTTCAGGGCGGCACCGGGGAGCTGTTTTTT. This codes for CASSVQGGTGELFF.

By share of the sample, this clonotype is medium-sized (0.01 to 0.1%). The chain has TRBV12-3 or TRBV12-4 and TRBJ2-1; 13 nucleotides match TRBD2. The J segment lost 7 bases and the V segment lost 5 bases, leaving 8 bases of the junction unmatched. The CDR3 loop spans 16 amino acids. The CDR3, as DNA: TGTGCCAGCAGTCCCTCGACTAGCGGGAGGTCGAATGAGCAGTTCTTC. This sequence encodes CASSPSTSGRSNEQFF.

This clonotype is termed medium-sized (0.01 to 0.1%). This chain connects TRBV23-1 to TRBJ2-1; no clear D. TRBV23-1 belongs to the ORF category, with a function that is uncertain. The ends were cut back, 4 bases at V and 3 bases at J, with 16 bases in the middle. This CDR3 has 16 residues. The DNA for the CDR3 is TGCGCCAGCAGTCCAGTAGAGGTAATAAGCTACAATGAGCAGTTCTTC. It translates to CASSPVEVISYNEQFF.

Relative to its sample, this clonotype is medium-sized. The chain joins TRBV19 to TRBJ1-1, with D maybe TRBD1 (5 bases). This CDR3 is 14 amino acids long. Germline assignment: CDR1 LNHDA and CDR2 SQIVND (reference sequence). V lost 3 bases and J 1 base, leaving 9 bases between the germline ends. The CDR3 region has the DNA TGTGCCAGTAGTATGGTCGGGGGGAACACTGAAGCTTTCTTT. Its translation is CASSMVGGNTEAFF.

The chain employs TRBV28 and TRBJ1-5, with a possible D match to TRBD1 (6 bases). This CDR3 has 15 amino acids. Germline CDR1 reads MDHEN; CDR2 reads SYDVKM. Between the trimmed V and J ends, which lost 5 bases and 0 bases, there was a span of 11 bases. The CDR3 here is CASSATGISNQPQHF. CDR3 coding DNA: TGTGCCAGCAGTGCTACAGGGATTAGCAATCAGCCCCAGCATTTT. Complete variable domain (other parts from reference TRBV28 and TRBJ1-5): DVKVTQSSRYLVKRTGEKVFLECVQDMDHENMFWYRQDPGLGLRLIYFSYDVKMKEKGDIPEGYSVSREKKERFSLILESASTNQTSMYLCASSATGISNQPQHFGDGTRLSIL.

In its sample, this clonotype ranks as medium-sized (0.01 to 0.1%). The chain couples TRBV20-1 to TRBJ2-5; TRBD2 agrees at 10 bases. The CDR3 sequence is 15 residues long. The germline CDR1 and CDR2 sequences are DFQATT and SNEGSKA (reference sequence). V gave up 1 base and J gave up 2 bases; unmatched junction bases: 4. The CDR3 region has the DNA TGCAGTGCTAGAGCATCTAGCGGGAGTCAAGAGACCCAGTACTTC. Translating it yields CSARASSGSQETQYF.

This clonotype is judged medium-sized (0.01 to 0.1%). This chain uses TRBV20-1 with TRBJ2-1; 7 bases match TRBD1. The germline V gene has CDR1 DFQATT and CDR2 SNEGSKA (reference sequence). This CDR3 spans 13 amino acids. The CDR3 region is CSGQDRLGWEQFF. DNA of the CDR3: TGCAGCGGACAGGACCGACTGGGATGGGAGCAGTTCTTC.

This clonotype is deemed medium-sized. The chain recombines TRBV30 with TRBJ2-1; D may match TRBD1 or TRBD2 (5 bases each). The CDR3 is made up of 16 amino acids. CDR1 is GTSNPN and CDR2 is SVGIG in the germline V gene (reference sequence). V lost 1 base and J lost 6, with 19 bases in between. In nucleotides, the CDR3 is TGTGCCTGGAGTGCCCCCACCGGGACGTTTTTCAATGAGCAGTTCTTC. Its translation: CAWSAPTGTFFNEQFF.

This clonotype was counted between two and nine times. V and J are TRBV30 and TRBJ2-3; D gene unclear. CDR3 size: 12 residues. Trimming took off 0 bases at V and 4 bases at J, with 5 bases between the two ends. Germline V gene lookup returns CDR1 GTSNPN and CDR2 SVGIG (reference sequence). The CDR3 here is CAWSVEADTQYF. In DNA, the CDR3 is TGTGCCTGGAGTGTAGAAGCAGATACGCAGTATTTT.

This clonotype rates as medium-sized. This rearrangement joins TRBV9 to TRBJ2-3; TRBD2 matches 10 bases. This CDR3 is built from 17 residues. V was clipped by 0 bases and J by 2 bases; unmatched bases: 6. Germline V gene lookup returns CDR1 SGDLS and CDR2 YYNGEE. The CDR3 sequence is CASSVDFGTSDTDTQYF. In DNA form, the CDR3 reads TGTGCCAGCAGCGTAGACTTCGGGACTAGCGACACAGATACGCAGTATTTT.

This clonotype has just a few counts. This rearrangement joins TRBV4-3 to TRBJ1-4, with 9 bases fitting TRBD1. The V gene's germline CDR1 is LGHNA and CDR2 YSLEER. The trim removed 4 bases at V and 7 bases at J, leaving 1 base unmatched. CDR3 length: 13 residues. CDR3 nucleotide sequence: TGCGCCAGCAGCCGGGACAGGGTTGAAAAACTGTTTTTT. It translates to CASSRDRVEKLFF.

The rearrangement links TRBV3-1 to TRBJ2-1, with a tentative D call TRBD2 (6 bases). The CDR3 runs 17 residues. Germline-derived CDR1 and CDR2 are LGHDT and YNNKEL (reference sequence). The V end was cut by 0 bases, the J end by 3 bases, with 15 bases between. CDR3 coding DNA: TGTGCCAGCAGCCAAGAAGTAAGCGGCGGGAACTACAATGAGCAGTTCTTC. This sequence encodes CASSQEVSGGNYNEQFF.

This clonotype came up a few times. This chain connects TRBV10-3 to TRBJ2-2, with D maybe TRBD1 (6 bases). The V end was cut by 10 bases, the J end by 3 bases, with 15 bases between. The CDR3 has 14 residues. Germline CDR1 is ENHRY and CDR2 is SYGVKD. The CDR3 sequence: CASGRRQDTGELFF. The CDR3 DNA reads as TGTGCCAGCGGCCGACGACAGGACACCGGGGAGCTGTTTTTT.

The chain joins TRBV4-3 to TRBJ1-2; D not certain. Germline lookup yields CDR1 LGHNA and CDR2 YSLEER. The CDR3 extends over 15 amino acids. V lost 5 bases and J lost 0, with 13 bases in between. The CDR3 DNA reads as TGCGCCAGCAGCGAAAACCGCGCTACTAACTATGGCTACACCTTC. Translation: CASSENRATNYGYTF.

By sample fraction, this clonotype is medium-sized. The chain combines TRBV6-5 with TRBJ2-3; the match to TRBD1 covers 7 bases. Trimming at V came to 4 bases and at J to 1 base, leaving 8 bases not matched to a gene. In germline, CDR1 is MNHEY, CDR2 SVGAGI. This CDR3 spans 16 amino acids. In nucleotides, the CDR3 is TGTGCCAGCAGTTCTCGACAGGGTGGGGGCACAGATACGCAGTATTTT. This translates into CASSSRQGGGTDTQYF.

Only a few counts were recorded for this clonotype. One end of the junction varies from germline; a read error may be responsible. The chain recombines TRBV10-3 with TRBJ2-5; a possible D gene is TRBD2 (6 bases). CDR1 is ENHRY, CDR2 SYGVKD, per germline. There are 12 residues in the CDR3. The CDR3 loop is CASQNPAGTPAF. The CDR3 coding sequence is TGTGCCAGCCAGAACCCCGCCGGGACTCCAGCCTTC.

In this sample, this clonotype turned up a few times. The chain links TRBV27 to TRBJ2-5; D remains ambiguous. V gave up 3 bases and J gave up 2 bases, with 7 bases separating them. CDR1 and CDR2 (germline): MNHEY, SMNVEV (reference sequence). The CDR3 spans 13 residues. DNA of the CDR3: TGTGCCAGCAGTTTGAGGCGGCAAGAGACCCAGTACTTC. Protein: CASSLRRQETQYF.

The V call is TRBV20-1, the J call TRBJ2-7, with 9 bases fitting TRBD1. The CDR3 spans 13 residues. The trim removed 8 bases at V and 5 bases at J, leaving 10 bases unmatched. The germline CDR1 and CDR2 sequences are DFQATT and SNEGSKA (reference sequence). In nucleotides, the CDR3 is TGCAGTCCACACACAGGGGGCTTGAACGAGCAGTACTTC. As protein: CSPHTGGLNEQYF.

In this sample, this clonotype turned up a few times. This sequence joins TRBV10-3 and TRBJ2-2, with a possible D match to TRBD1 (6 bases). Germline V CDR1 and CDR2: ENHRY, SYGVKD. CDR3 length equals 15 residues. V lost 0 bases and J 5 bases, leaving 10 bases between the germline ends. The CDR3 region is CAISESARGTGELFF. CDR3 DNA: TGTGCCATCAGTGAGTCAGCCAGGGGAACCGGGGAGCTGTTTTTT.

Judged by abundance, this clonotype is medium-sized. In DNA form, the CDR3 reads TGTGCCAGCAGCCTCCGGACTAGCAGGGGCTACGAGCAGTACTTC. It encodes CASSLRTSRGYEQYF. The chain recombines TRBV7-9 with TRBJ2-7, with 8 positions matching TRBD2. The CDR3 totals 15 residues. From germline, CDR1 is SEHNR and CDR2 FQNEAQ (reference sequence). Unmatched junction bases numbered 9, after V lost 5 bases and J lost 3 bases.

This CDR3 is CSARDLALAKNIQYF. For the CDR3, the DNA is TGCAGTGCTAGAGACTTAGCCCTAGCCAAAAACATTCAGTACTTC. The chain couples TRBV20-1 to TRBJ2-4; the D is unclear. This CDR3 is 15 amino acids long. Per the germline V gene, CDR1 is DFQATT and CDR2 is SNEGSKA (reference sequence). V was cut by 0 bases and J by 0 bases, with 9 bases left in between.

This clonotype is judged medium-sized. The chain recombines TRBV29-1 with TRBJ1-2; D might be TRBD1 (5 bases). V dropped 6 bases and J dropped 6 bases, with 23 bases sitting between them. There are 15 residues in the CDR3. Germline assignment: CDR1 SQVTM and CDR2 ANQGSEA. The CDR3 bases are TGCAGCGTGGCCCCATGGGAGGGGAGGAGGGATGGCTACACCTTC. Its protein is CSVAPWEGRRDGYTF.

This clonotype counts as medium-sized. The chain is built from TRBV20-1 and TRBJ2-1, with TRBD2 matching 12 bases. J lost 6 bases, V lost 3 bases, and 9 bases had no gene match. The V gene's germline CDR1 is DFQATT and CDR2 SNEGSKA (reference sequence). The CDR3 runs to 16 residues. The CDR3 here is CSASAQPGLAGNEQFF. The CDR3 region has the DNA TGCAGTGCTAGTGCCCAACCGGGACTAGCGGGCAATGAGCAGTTCTTC.

This clonotype rates as medium-sized. The V and J genes are TRBV3-1 and TRBJ2-7; D unclear. The V gene lost 3 bases and the J gene lost 6 bases, with 9 bases spanning the gap. Germline V gene lookup returns CDR1 LGHDT and CDR2 YNNKEL (reference sequence). This CDR3 region has 12 residues. The DNA for the CDR3 is TGTGCCAGCAGCCATGTTTCCCCCGAGCAGTACTTC. Residues: CASSHVSPEQYF.

This clonotype qualifies as medium-sized. The rearrangement uses TRBV12-3 or TRBV12-4 and TRBJ2-7, with D unclear. The germline V and J ends were trimmed by 3 bases and 0 bases, with 9 bases remaining between them. CDR3 length equals 14 residues. CDR3 loop: CASSFSSYSYEQYF. The DNA for the CDR3 is TGTGCCAGCAGTTTTTCCAGTTACTCCTACGAGCAGTACTTC.

The chain links TRBV29-1 to TRBJ1-1, with D maybe TRBD1 (5 bases). V lost 4 bases and J lost 3, with 12 bases in between. CDR1 is SQVTM and CDR2 is ANQGSEA in the germline V gene. The CDR3 loop spans 13 amino acids. The CDR3 region has the DNA TGCAGCGTTGGGAGGGGAGGGTACACTGAAGCTTTCTTT. It translates to CSVGRGGYTEAFF. The full variable domain, its missing parts supplied by reference TRBV29-1 and TRBJ1-1, is SAVISQKPSRDICQRGTSLTIQCQVDSQVTMMFWYRQQPGQSLTLIATANQGSEATYESGFVIDKFPISRPNLTFSTLTVSNMSPEDSSIYLCSVGRGGYTEAFFGQGTRLTVV.

This clonotype is labeled as medium-sized (0.01 to 0.1%). The CDR3 region has the DNA TGTGCCAGCAGTGAACCGACTAGCGGGCTTTCCTACGAGCAGTACTTC. It yields the protein CASSEPTSGLSYEQYF. The chain is built from TRBV2 and TRBJ2-7, with TRBD2 identical over 10 bases. The V segment lost 2 bases and the J segment 1 base; nucleotides outside the gene matches: 5. This CDR3 has 16 residues. The germline CDR1 and CDR2 sequences are SNHLY and FYNNEI.

This clonotype occurred a few times. The chain joins TRBV20-1 to TRBJ2-3; D may be TRBD2 (5 bases). In germline, CDR1 is DFQATT, CDR2 SNEGSKA (reference sequence). This CDR3 contains 14 residues. V was cut by 6 bases and J by 2 bases, with 15 bases left in between. Here the CDR3 DNA reads TGCAGTGCCGAAGGAGCGGAATCCACAGATACGCAGTATTTT. Protein sequence: CSAEGAESTDTQYF.

Relative to its sample, this clonotype is medium-sized. The chain combines TRBV27 with TRBJ2-7, with D uncertain. V was shortened by 1 base and J by 7 bases, with 11 bases between the two germline ends. The CDR3 spans 13 residues. Germline V lookup: CDR1 MNHEY, CDR2 SMNVEV (reference sequence). CDR3 DNA: TGTGCCAGCAGTTTATACAGTCTAGGAGAGCAGTACTTC. Its translation: CASSLYSLGEQYF.